The 9 T cell receptor beta chains reported below all come from one sample, sequenced in a study of T cells in Graves' hyperthyroidism and ophthalmopathy. Amplification yielded TCR beta CDR3 regions, with RNA transcripts as the source. Initially, a first-round RT-PCR of the TCR CDR3 employed the HTBI primer set. TCRdb reanalysed the multiplex PCR reads using MiXCR and keeps one entry per CDR3 protein. The sample has roughly 500,000 distinct CDR3 sequences; about 43% are singletons. The sample was peripheral blood or thyroid tissue (not recorded which). The receptor set was obtained from an adult woman with Graves' disease, either hyperthyroidism or ophthalmopathy (not recorded which).

This clonotype was recorded at least ten times. V gene TRBV20-1 combines with J gene TRBJ1-6; unclear D gene. V was clipped by 4 bases and J by 7 bases, with 5 bases between them. CDR3 length equals 11 residues. CDR1 is DFQATT and CDR2 is SNEGSKA in the germline V gene (reference sequence). DNA for the CDR3: TGCAGTGCTATAGGGAATTCACCCCTCCACTTT. Amino acid sequence: CSAIGNSPLHF.

The table lists this clonotype with a count of one. The CDR3 nucleotides are TGCGCCAGCAGCGCCGAGAGGGGGAGAACTGGGGCCAACGTCCTGACTTTC. This sequence encodes CASSAERGRTGANVLTF. The gene calls are TRBV5-1 and TRBJ2-6, with D possibly matching TRBD1 (6 bases). The CDR3 covers 17 residues. From germline, CDR1 is SGHRS and CDR2 YFSETQ. Trimming shortened V by 4 bases and J by 2 bases, and 16 bases separated the two germline ends.

This chain uses TRBV11-1 with TRBJ1-5, with D possibly being TRBD1 (6 bases). This CDR3 spans 15 amino acids. Per the germline V gene, CDR1 is SGHAT and CDR2 is FQDESV (reference sequence). V was cut by 6 bases and J by 5 bases, with 17 bases left in between. The CDR3 here is CASSAQTGGDQPQHF. CDR3 in DNA: TGTGCCAGCAGTGCTCAGACGGGGGGCGATCAGCCCCAGCATTTT.

This clonotype was observed many times. The chain combines TRBV2 with TRBJ2-5; 14 nucleotides match TRBD2. The CDR3 extends over 15 amino acids. Germline V gene lookup returns CDR1 SNHLY and CDR2 FYNNEI. V lost 6 bases to trimming and J lost 4 bases; unmatched junction nucleotides: 4. DNA for the CDR3: TGTGCCAGCAGATCCGGACTAGCGGGAGGAGAGACCCAGTACTTC. It encodes CASRSGLAGGETQYF.

This clonotype was picked up many times. V usage is TRBV9 and J usage is TRBJ1-2; 9 bases are shared with TRBD1. The germline V gene encodes CDR1 SGDLS and CDR2 YYNGEE. The CDR3 covers 16 residues. V gave up 2 bases and J gave up 5 bases; unmatched junction bases: 10. For the CDR3, the DNA is TGTGCCAGCAGCGTCGACAGGGGGTGGGATGGATATGGCTACACCTTC. This sequence encodes CASSVDRGWDGYGYTF.

This rearrangement joins TRBV7-9 to TRBJ2-7; D perhaps matches TRBD1 (6 bases). In germline, CDR1 is SEHNR, CDR2 FQNEAQ (reference sequence). This CDR3 is 14 amino acids long. V lost 1 base and J 4 bases, leaving 11 bases between the germline ends. The CDR3 spells CASSLGQGMYEQYF. For the CDR3, the DNA is TGTGCCAGCAGCTTAGGGCAGGGGATGTACGAGCAGTACTTC.

This rearrangement joins TRBV7-8 to TRBJ2-5; D not certain. Germline V gives CDR1 SGHVS, CDR2 FQNEAQ. The CDR3 covers 14 residues. With 2 bases removed from V and 5 bases from J, the gap between germline ends came to 12 bases. CDR3 protein: CASSLFGVGETQYF. CDR3 coding DNA: TGTGCCAGCAGCTTATTTGGGGTCGGTGAGACCCAGTACTTC.

CDR3 bases: TGTGCCAGTAGTACCCTCCCCCCAAGCGGCTACACCTTC. Translating it yields CASSTLPPSGYTF. V usage is TRBV19 and J usage is TRBJ1-2; D ambiguous. The CDR3 sequence is 13 residues long. Germline V gene data show CDR1 as LNHDA and CDR2 as SQIVND (reference sequence). Trimming left V 4 bases short and J 8 bases short, with 14 bases between.

This clonotype was found many times. This sequence joins TRBV3-1 and TRBJ1-6, with 8 bases fitting TRBD1. The CDR3 totals 14 residues. After removal of 4 bases from V and 7 bases from J, the junction contained 3 bases not matched to a gene. Per germline, CDR1 LGHDT and CDR2 YNNKEL (reference sequence). DNA for the CDR3: TGTGCCAGCAGCCCATACAGGGGGAATTCACCCCTCCACTTT. As protein: CASSPYRGNSPLHF. The variable domain in full, with the rest retrieved from reference TRBV3-1 and TRBJ1-6, is DTAVSQTPKYLVTQMGNDKSIKCEQNLGHDTMYWYKQDSKKFLKIMFSYNNKELIINETVPNRFSPKSPDKAHLNLHINSLELGDSAVYFCASSPYRGNSPLHFGNGTRLTVT.